The 23 T cell receptor beta chains listed next were all sequenced from one sample in a study of blood T cell repertoires in COVID-19. Profiling relied on immunoSEQ multiplex PCR, and the TCRdb table lists in-frame clones only, not all of them. The data hold under 400,000 clones, with around 86% observed a single time. The source material was PBMCs or T cells enriched from blood (not recorded which). The source is a woman between 40 and 55 years old with acute COVID-19.

CDR3 sequence (DNA): TGTGCCAGCAGTTCCGACTTCTACGAGCAGTACTTC. Its protein is CASSSDFYEQYF. The V gene is TRBV12-3 or TRBV12-4, the J gene TRBJ2-7; no firm D call. Trimming cost V 4 bases and J 3 bases, with 7 bases left between them. This CDR3 is built from 12 residues.

The V gene is TRBV28, the J gene TRBJ1-6; D remains ambiguous. Trimming cost V 5 bases and J 8 bases, with 10 bases left between them. The V gene's germline CDR1 is MDHEN and CDR2 SYDVKM. CDR3 length: 13 amino acids. In nucleotides, the CDR3 is TGTGCCAGCAGTCCCTCTAGTTATTCACCCCTCCACTTT. Residues: CASSPSSYSPLHF.

J is TRBJ1-6 and V is TRBV18; 9 nucleotides align to TRBD1. V lost 4 bases and J lost 8; bases outside the gene matches: 6. The V gene's germline CDR1 is KGHSH and CDR2 LQKENI. The CDR3 length is 15 residues. In DNA, the CDR3 is TGTGCCAGCTCACTTAGGACAGGGGAGGATTCACCCCTCCACTTT. It codes for CASSLRTGEDSPLHF.

This chain joins TRBV15 and TRBJ1-1; no firm D call. The CDR3 consists of 16 residues. Per the germline V gene, CDR1 is LNHNV and CDR2 is YYDKDF (reference sequence). Trimming cost V 0 bases and J 3 bases, with 14 bases left between them. The CDR3 is CATSRDQVDVDTEAFF. Written as DNA, the CDR3 is TGTGCCACCAGCAGAGATCAGGTCGACGTAGACACTGAAGCTTTCTTT. Variable domain in full (rest from reference TRBV15 and TRBJ1-1): DAMVIQNPRYQVTQFGKPVTLSCSQTLNHNVMYWYQQKSSQAPKLLFHYYDKDFNNEADTPDNFQSRRPNTSFCFLDIRSPGLGDTAMYLCATSRDQVDVDTEAFFGQGTRLTVV.

The chain has TRBV2 and TRBJ1-6; D perhaps matches TRBD1 (5 bases). Germline V gene lookup returns CDR1 SNHLY and CDR2 FYNNEI. CDR3 size: 16 residues. V lost 4 bases and J 5 bases, leaving 15 bases between the germline ends. The CDR3: CASSVRFGRDNSPLHF. The CDR3 DNA reads TGTGCCAGCAGTGTCCGCTTTGGCAGGGATAATTCACCCCTCCACTTT.

The gene calls are TRBV21-1 and TRBJ2-1; TRBD2 was called by the table and not checked on the DNA. TRBV21-1 counts as a pseudogene. The CDR3 totals 17 residues. The CDR3 DNA follows: TGTGCCAGCAGCAAAGGCCCGGGACTGAAACGCTACAATGAGCAGTTCTTC. Translated: CASSKGPGLKRYNEQFF.

The gene calls are TRBV7-9 and TRBJ1-5, with D maybe TRBD1 (5 bases). The germline V gene has CDR1 SEHNR and CDR2 FQNEAQ (reference sequence). Trimming left V 4 bases short and J 5 bases short, with 15 bases between. The CDR3 has 15 amino acids. Here the CDR3 DNA reads TGTGCCAGCAGCTACGGACATCCAGGTGATCAGCCCCAGCATTTT. This gives the protein CASSYGHPGDQPQHF.

This clone was detected only once. The chain employs TRBV30 and TRBJ1-2; D remains ambiguous. CDR3 length: 12 amino acids. The germline V gene encodes CDR1 GTSNPN and CDR2 SVGIG (reference sequence). Between the trimmed V and J ends, which lost 2 bases and 7 bases, there was a span of 11 bases. The CDR3 sequence is CAWSKKLRGYTF. In DNA form, the CDR3 reads TGTGCCTGGAGTAAAAAGTTGCGTGGCTACACCTTC.

This clone was counted between two and nine times. The rearrangement uses TRBV13 and TRBJ1-6, with a possible D match to TRBD1 (5 bases). Trimming cost V 5 bases and J 8 bases, with 22 bases left between them. Germline CDR1 PRHDT, CDR2 FYEKMQ (reference sequence). There are 17 residues in the CDR3. The CDR3: CASSQYRSPRFDSPLHF. As DNA, the CDR3 is TGTGCCAGCAGCCAGTACAGGTCGCCCCGCTTCGATTCACCCCTCCACTTT.

V is TRBV9 and J is TRBJ1-1, with 7 nucleotides matching TRBD1. The CDR3 consists of 17 residues. CDR1 and CDR2 from the germline V gene are SGDLS and YYNGEE. The ends lost 0 bases at V and 4 bases at J; junction bases unmatched: 12. The CDR3 bases are TGTGCCAGCAGCGTAGTGGGACAGCACCCCCGGGCCACTGAAGCTTTCTTT. Protein sequence: CASSVVGQHPRATEAFF. Supplemented by reference TRBV9 and TRBJ1-1, the full variable domain reads DSGVTQTPKHLITATGQRVTLRCSPRSGDLSVYWYQQSLDQGLQFLIQYYNGEERAKGNILERFSAQQFPDLHSELNLSSLELGDSALYFCASSVVGQHPRATEAFFGQGTRLTVV.

The chain employs TRBV28 and TRBJ1-2; weak D call: TRBD1 (5 bases). Germline-derived CDR1 and CDR2 are MDHEN and SYDVKM. Trimming took 1 base from V and 5 from J, leaving 8 bases between them. The CDR3 sequence is 13 residues long. CDR3 in amino acids: CASSLLQVYGYTF. The DNA for the CDR3 is TGTGCCAGCAGTTTATTACAGGTTTATGGCTACACCTTC.

The V and J genes are TRBV6-5 and TRBJ1-1, with unresolved D. CDR3 length: 12 amino acids. Trimming took off 10 bases at V and 0 bases at J, with 9 bases between the two ends. Germline loops: CDR1 MNHEY, CDR2 SVGAGI. The CDR3 sequence: CATKILNTEAFF. CDR3 bases: TGTGCCACCAAAATCCTGAACACTGAAGCTTTCTTT.

The V gene is TRBV21-1, the J gene TRBJ2-2; TRBD2 is the table's D call, not checked against the DNA. TRBV21-1 is given as a pseudogene. The CDR3 is made up of 17 amino acids. The CDR3 DNA is TGTGCCAGCAGCAAAAGGAGACGGGAGGGCGGGAGCGGGGAGCTGTTTTTT. As protein: CASSKRRREGGSGELFF.

The rearrangement uses TRBV28 and TRBJ1-2, with D possibly TRBD1 on 6 matching bases. CDR1 and CDR2 (germline): MDHEN, SYDVKM. The CDR3 is 14 amino acids. Trimming took off 5 bases at V and 4 bases at J, with 14 bases between the two ends. CDR3 region: CASSLQGSAYGYTF. For the CDR3, the DNA is TGTGCCAGCAGTCTTCAGGGGTCGGCCTATGGCTACACCTTC.

CDR3 in amino acids: CASSQSGGFYEQYF. CDR3 bases: TGTGCCAGCAGCCAAAGCGGGGGGTTCTACGAGCAGTACTTC. This sequence joins TRBV3-1 (or the pseudogene TRBV3-2) and TRBJ2-7; 9 nucleotides line up with TRBD2. CDR3 size: 14 residues. In germline, CDR1 is LGHDT, CDR2 YNNKEL (reference sequence). V lost 2 bases and J lost 3; bases outside the gene matches: 2.

The chain links TRBV12-3 or TRBV12-4 to TRBJ1-2, with D perhaps TRBD1 (6 bases). The CDR3 has 13 residues. Trimming pared 6 bases from V and 6 bases from J, leaving 14 bases between. CDR3 sequence reads: CASSAQGWHGYTF. CDR3 bases: TGTGCCAGCAGCGCACAGGGCTGGCATGGCTACACCTTC.

The chain combines TRBV9 with TRBJ2-1, with unresolved D. V was trimmed by 1 base and J by 4 bases, leaving 9 bases between them. Germline V lookup: CDR1 SGDLS, CDR2 YYNGEE. The CDR3 contains 14 residues. CDR3 nucleotides: TGTGCCAGCAGCGTATACCTTACTTACAATGAGCAGTTCTTC. This translates into CASSVYLTYNEQFF.

The J gene is TRBJ1-1, the V gene TRBV14, with 8 positions matching TRBD1. Per the germline V gene, CDR1 is SGHDN and CDR2 is FVKESK. The CDR3 extends over 14 amino acids. The V and J ends lost 4 bases and 5 bases, in that order; junction bases with no gene match: 6. This CDR3 reads CASSLDRGGTEAFF. The CDR3 coding sequence is TGTGCCAGCAGCCTTGACAGGGGAGGGACTGAAGCTTTCTTT.

The chain has TRBV6-1 and TRBJ1-3, with unresolved D. Looked up from germline, CDR1 is MNHNS and CDR2 is SASEGT. Trimming removed 3 bases at V and 0 bases at J, with 9 bases between. This CDR3 is 15 amino acids long. The CDR3: CASSERGYSGNTIYF. CDR3 in DNA: TGTGCCAGCAGTGAGCGGGGTTACTCTGGAAACACCATATATTTT.

This chain links TRBV4-3 with TRBJ1-1; D is uncertain. Germline lookup yields CDR1 LGHNA and CDR2 YSLEER. This CDR3 is 15 amino acids long. Trimming cost V 3 bases and J 4 bases, with 15 bases left between them. The chain's CDR3 is CASSHRTEGTTEAFF. CDR3 bases: TGCGCCAGCAGCCACAGAACAGAGGGTACCACTGAAGCTTTCTTT.

The chain is built from TRBV2 and TRBJ2-1; tentatively, D is TRBD1 (5 bases). V dropped 5 bases and J dropped 7 bases, with 9 bases sitting between them. This CDR3 spans 12 amino acids. In germline, CDR1 is SNHLY, CDR2 FYNNEI. Here the CDR3 DNA reads TGTGCCAGCAGTCCGGACATGAATGAGCAGTTCTTC. It yields the protein CASSPDMNEQFF. The variable domain in full, completed from reference TRBV2 and TRBJ2-1, reads EPEVTQTPSHQVTQMGQEVILRCVPISNHLYFYWYRQILGQKVEFLVSFYNNEISEKSEIFDDQFSVERPDGSNFTLKIRSTKLEDSAMYFCASSPDMNEQFFGPGTRLTVL.

The chain uses TRBV27 and TRBJ2-2, with 11 bases fitting TRBD2. Losses at the gene ends were 2 bases for V and 4 bases for J; bases not matched to a gene: 3. Germline V gene data show CDR1 as MNHEY and CDR2 as SMNVEV (reference sequence). The CDR3 has 16 residues. In DNA, the CDR3 is TGTGCCAGCAGTTTAACTAGCGGGAGTGGCACCGGGGAGCTGTTTTTT. Amino acid sequence: CASSLTSGSGTGELFF.

The chain carries TRBV19 and TRBJ1-1; 9 positions match TRBD1. The ends lost 7 bases at V and 5 bases at J; junction bases unmatched: 11. The germline gives CDR1 LNHDA, CDR2 SQIVND (reference sequence). The CDR3 has 15 amino acids. The CDR3 DNA sequence: TGTGCCAGTACCGAGCGAGGGACAGGGCGAACTGAAGCTTTCTTT. It encodes CASTERGTGRTEAFF. Variable domain in full (rest from reference TRBV19 and TRBJ1-1): DGGITQSPKYLFRKEGQNVTLSCEQNLNHDAMYWYRQDPGQGLRLIYYSQIVNDFQKGDIAEGYSVSREKKESFPLTVTSAQKNPTAFYLCASTERGTGRTEAFFGQGTRLTVV.